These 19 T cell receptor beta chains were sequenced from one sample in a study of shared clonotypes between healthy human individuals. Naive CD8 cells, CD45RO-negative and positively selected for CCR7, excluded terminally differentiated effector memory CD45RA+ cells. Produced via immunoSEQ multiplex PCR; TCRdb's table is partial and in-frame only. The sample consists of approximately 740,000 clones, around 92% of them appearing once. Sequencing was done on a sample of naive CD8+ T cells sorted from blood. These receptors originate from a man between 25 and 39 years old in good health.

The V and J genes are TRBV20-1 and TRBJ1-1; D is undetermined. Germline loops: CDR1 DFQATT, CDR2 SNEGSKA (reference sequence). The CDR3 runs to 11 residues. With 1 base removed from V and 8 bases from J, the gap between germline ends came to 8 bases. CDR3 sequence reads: CSARGGLEAFF. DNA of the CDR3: TGCAGTGCTAGAGGTGGGTTAGAAGCTTTCTTT.

The CDR3 nucleotides are TGTGCCAGCAGCTTAGCTCTGGGGGAGACCCAGTACTTC. It specifies CASSLALGETQYF. The chain couples TRBV7-9 to TRBJ2-5; D remains unclear. Trimming took off 0 bases at V and 5 bases at J, with 7 bases between the two ends. This CDR3 spans 13 amino acids. Germline V gives CDR1 SEHNR, CDR2 FQNEAQ (reference sequence). The full variable domain, its missing parts supplied by reference TRBV7-9 and TRBJ2-5, is DTGVSQNPRHKITKRGQNVTFRCDPISEHNRLYWYRQTLGQGPEFLTYFQNEAQLEKSRLLSDRFSAERPKGSFSTLEIQRTEQGDSAMYLCASSLALGETQYFGPGTRLLVL.

CDR3 sequence (DNA): TGTGCCACCAGCAAACCGGGCCAGGGGATCCTTGAAGCTTTCTTT. Translating gives CATSKPGQGILEAFF. The chain has TRBV15 and TRBJ1-1; tentatively, D is TRBD1 (6 bases). CDR3 length: 15 residues. The V gene's germline CDR1 is LNHNV and CDR2 YYDKDF (reference sequence). The V end was cut by 4 bases, the J end by 7 bases, with 19 bases between.

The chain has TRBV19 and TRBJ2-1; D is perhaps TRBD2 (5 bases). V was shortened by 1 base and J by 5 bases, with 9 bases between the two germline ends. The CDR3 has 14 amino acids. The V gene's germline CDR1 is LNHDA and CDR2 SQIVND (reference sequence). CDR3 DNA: TGTGCCAGTAGTATAGTCCTAGCTGACAATGAGCAGTTCTTC. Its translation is CASSIVLADNEQFF.

CDR3 sequence (DNA): TGCAGCGTTGAGGTGGCCCCCATGGAAAACATTCAGTACTTC. It codes for CSVEVAPMENIQYF. The chain recombines TRBV29-1 with TRBJ2-4, with D hard to call. The V gene lost 3 bases and the J gene lost 5 bases, with 14 bases spanning the gap. The CDR3 covers 14 residues. CDR1 and CDR2 (germline): SQVTM, ANQGSEA.

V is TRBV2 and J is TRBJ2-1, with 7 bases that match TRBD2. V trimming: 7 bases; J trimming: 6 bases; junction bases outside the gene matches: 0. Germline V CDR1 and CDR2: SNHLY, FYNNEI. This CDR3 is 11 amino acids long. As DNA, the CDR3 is TGTGCCAGCACTAGCGGCAATGAGCAGTTCTTC. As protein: CASTSGNEQFF.

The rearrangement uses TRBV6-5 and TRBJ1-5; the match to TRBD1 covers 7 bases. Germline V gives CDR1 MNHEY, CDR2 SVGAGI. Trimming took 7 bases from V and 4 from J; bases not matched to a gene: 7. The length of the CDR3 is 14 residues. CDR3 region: CASNKGQTNQPQHF. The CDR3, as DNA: TGTGCCAGCAATAAGGGACAGACGAATCAGCCCCAGCATTTT.

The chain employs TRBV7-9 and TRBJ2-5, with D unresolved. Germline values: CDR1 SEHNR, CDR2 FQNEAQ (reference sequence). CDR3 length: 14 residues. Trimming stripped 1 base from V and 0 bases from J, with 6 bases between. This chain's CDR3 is CASSLVGNQETQYF. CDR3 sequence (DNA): TGTGCCAGCAGCTTAGTGGGGAACCAAGAGACCCAGTACTTC.

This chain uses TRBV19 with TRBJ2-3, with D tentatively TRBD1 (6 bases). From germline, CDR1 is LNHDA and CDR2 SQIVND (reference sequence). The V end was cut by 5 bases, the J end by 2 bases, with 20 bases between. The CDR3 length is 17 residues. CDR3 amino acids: CASSDYSRWTATDTQYF. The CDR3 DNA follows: TGTGCCAGTAGTGATTACTCCCGGTGGACAGCCACAGATACGCAGTATTTT.

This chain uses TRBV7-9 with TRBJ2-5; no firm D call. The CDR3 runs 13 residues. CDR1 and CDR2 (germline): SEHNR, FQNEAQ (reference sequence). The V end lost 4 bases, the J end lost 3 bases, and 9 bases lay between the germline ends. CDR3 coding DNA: TGTGCCAGCAGCTCCGCGGCAGAAGAGACCCAGTACTTC. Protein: CASSSAAEETQYF. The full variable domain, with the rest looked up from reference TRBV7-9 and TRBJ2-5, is DTGVSQNPRHKITKRGQNVTFRCDPISEHNRLYWYRQTLGQGPEFLTYFQNEAQLEKSRLLSDRFSAERPKGSFSTLEIQRTEQGDSAMYLCASSSAAEETQYFGPGTRLLVL.

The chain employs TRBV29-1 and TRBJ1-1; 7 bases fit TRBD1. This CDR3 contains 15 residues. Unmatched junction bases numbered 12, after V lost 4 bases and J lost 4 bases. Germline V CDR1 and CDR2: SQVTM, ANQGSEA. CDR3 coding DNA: TGCAGCGTTGTGGGGCCCAGGGGGGTGAGCACTGAAGCTTTCTTT. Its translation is CSVVGPRGVSTEAFF.

The CDR3 DNA is TGCGCCAGCAGCCAAGACGGGACTAGCGGATACAATGAGCAGTTCTTC. It translates to CASSQDGTSGYNEQFF. The rearrangement links TRBV10-1 to TRBJ2-1; 11 positions agree with TRBD2. CDR1 is WNHNN, CDR2 SYGVQD, per germline (reference sequence). CDR3 length equals 16 residues. Trimming at V came to 6 bases and at J to 4 bases, leaving 8 bases not matched to a gene.

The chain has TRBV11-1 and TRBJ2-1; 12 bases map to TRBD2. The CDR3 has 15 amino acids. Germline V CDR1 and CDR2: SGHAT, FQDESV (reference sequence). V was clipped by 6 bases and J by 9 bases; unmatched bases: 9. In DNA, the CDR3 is TGTGCCAGCAGACCGACTAGCGGGGGTACCTTTGAGCAGTTCTTC. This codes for CASRPTSGGTFEQFF.

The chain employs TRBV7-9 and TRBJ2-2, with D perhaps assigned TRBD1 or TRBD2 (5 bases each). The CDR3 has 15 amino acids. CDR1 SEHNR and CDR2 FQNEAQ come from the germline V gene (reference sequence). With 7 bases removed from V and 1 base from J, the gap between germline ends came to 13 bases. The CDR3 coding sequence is TGTGCCAGCACCCCTGGTGGGGGGAACACCGGGGAGCTGTTTTTT. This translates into CASTPGGGNTGELFF.

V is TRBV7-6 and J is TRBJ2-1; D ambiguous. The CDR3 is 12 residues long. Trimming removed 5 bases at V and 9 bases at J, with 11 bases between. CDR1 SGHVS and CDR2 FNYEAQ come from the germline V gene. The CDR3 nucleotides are TGTGCCAGCAGCCCTAATGGGGTTGAGCAGTTCTTC. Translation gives CASSPNGVEQFF.

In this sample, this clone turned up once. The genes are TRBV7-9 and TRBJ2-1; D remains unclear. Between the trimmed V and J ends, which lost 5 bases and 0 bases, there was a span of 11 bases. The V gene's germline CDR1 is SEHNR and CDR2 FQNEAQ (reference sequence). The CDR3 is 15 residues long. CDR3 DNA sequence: TGTGCCAGCAGCCCTCTTCCAAGCTCCTACAATGAGCAGTTCTTC. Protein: CASSPLPSSYNEQFF.

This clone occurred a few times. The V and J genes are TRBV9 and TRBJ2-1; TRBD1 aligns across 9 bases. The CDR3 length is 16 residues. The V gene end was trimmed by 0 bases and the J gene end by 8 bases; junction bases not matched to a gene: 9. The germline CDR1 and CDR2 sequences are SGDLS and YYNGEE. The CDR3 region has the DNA TGTGCCAGCAGCGTAGAGGGACAGGGAAGAAGGTATGAGCAGTTCTTC. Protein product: CASSVEGQGRRYEQFF.

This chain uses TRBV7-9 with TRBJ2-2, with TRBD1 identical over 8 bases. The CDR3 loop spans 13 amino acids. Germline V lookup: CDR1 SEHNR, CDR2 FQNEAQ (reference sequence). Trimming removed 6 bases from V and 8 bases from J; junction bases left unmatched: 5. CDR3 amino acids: CASSQGAKGELFF. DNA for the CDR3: TGTGCCAGCAGTCAGGGGGCTAAAGGGGAGCTGTTTTTT.

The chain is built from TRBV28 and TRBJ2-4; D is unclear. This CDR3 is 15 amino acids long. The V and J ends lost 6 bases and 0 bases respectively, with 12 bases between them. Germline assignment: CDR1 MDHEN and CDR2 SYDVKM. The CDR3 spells CASSPLWQAKNIQYF. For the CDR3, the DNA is TGTGCCAGCAGCCCGCTCTGGCAAGCCAAAAACATTCAGTACTTC. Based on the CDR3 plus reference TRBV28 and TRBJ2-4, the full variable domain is DVKVTQSSRYLVKRTGEKVFLECVQDMDHENMFWYRQDPGLGLRLIYFSYDVKMKEKGDIPEGYSVSREKKERFSLILESASTNQTSMYLCASSPLWQAKNIQYFGAGTRLSVL.